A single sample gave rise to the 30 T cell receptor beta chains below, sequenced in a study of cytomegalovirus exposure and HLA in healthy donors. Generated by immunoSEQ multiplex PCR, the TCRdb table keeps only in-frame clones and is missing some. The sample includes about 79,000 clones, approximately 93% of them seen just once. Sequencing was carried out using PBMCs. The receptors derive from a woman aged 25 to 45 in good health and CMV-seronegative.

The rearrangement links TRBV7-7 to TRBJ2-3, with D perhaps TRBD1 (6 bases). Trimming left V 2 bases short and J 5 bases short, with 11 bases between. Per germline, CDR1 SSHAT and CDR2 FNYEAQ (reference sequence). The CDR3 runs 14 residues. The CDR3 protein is CASSLSGAEDTQYF. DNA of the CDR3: TGTGCCAGCAGCTTATCAGGGGCTGAAGATACGCAGTATTTT.

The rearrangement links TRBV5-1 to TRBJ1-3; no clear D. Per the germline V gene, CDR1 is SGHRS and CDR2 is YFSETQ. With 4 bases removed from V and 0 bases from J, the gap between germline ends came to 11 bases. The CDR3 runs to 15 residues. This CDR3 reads CASSLVPFSGNTIYF. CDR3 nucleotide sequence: TGCGCCAGCAGCCTAGTTCCCTTCTCTGGAAACACCATATATTTT.

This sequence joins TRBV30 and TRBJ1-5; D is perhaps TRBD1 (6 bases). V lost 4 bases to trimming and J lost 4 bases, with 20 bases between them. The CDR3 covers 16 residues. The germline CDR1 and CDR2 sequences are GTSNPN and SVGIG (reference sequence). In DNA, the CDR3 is TGTGCCTGGACCCGAGGGGGAACAGGATTAAATCAGCCCCAGCATTTT. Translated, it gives CAWTRGGTGLNQPQHF.

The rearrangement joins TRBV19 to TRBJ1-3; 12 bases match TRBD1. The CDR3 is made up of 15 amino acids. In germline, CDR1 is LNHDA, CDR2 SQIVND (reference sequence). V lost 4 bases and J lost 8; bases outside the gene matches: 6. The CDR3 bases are TGTGCCAGTAGTACCGCCGGGACAGGGGGCCACACCATATATTTT. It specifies CASSTAGTGGHTIYF.

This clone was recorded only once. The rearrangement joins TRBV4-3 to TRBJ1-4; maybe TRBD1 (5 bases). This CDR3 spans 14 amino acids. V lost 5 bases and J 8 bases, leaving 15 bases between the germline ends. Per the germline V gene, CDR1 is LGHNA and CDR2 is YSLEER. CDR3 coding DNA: TGCGCCAGCAGCTTGCGCCGGGGGAGAGAAAAACTGTTTTTT. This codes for CASSLRRGREKLFF.

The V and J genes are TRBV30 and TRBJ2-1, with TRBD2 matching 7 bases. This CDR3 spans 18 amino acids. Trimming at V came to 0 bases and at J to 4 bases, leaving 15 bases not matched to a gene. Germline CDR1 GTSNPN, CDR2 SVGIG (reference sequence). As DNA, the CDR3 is TGTGCCTGGAGTGTACGGGGTAGCGGGCTCCGCTTTTACAATGAGCAGTTCTTC. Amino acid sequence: CAWSVRGSGLRFYNEQFF.

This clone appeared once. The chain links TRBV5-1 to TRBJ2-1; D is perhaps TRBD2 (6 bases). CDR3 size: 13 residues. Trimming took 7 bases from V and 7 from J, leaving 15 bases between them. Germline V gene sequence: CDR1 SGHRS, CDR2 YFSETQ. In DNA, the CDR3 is TGCGCCAGCTCTAAATCCGGGGGTAATGAGCAGTTCTTC. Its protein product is CASSKSGGNEQFF.

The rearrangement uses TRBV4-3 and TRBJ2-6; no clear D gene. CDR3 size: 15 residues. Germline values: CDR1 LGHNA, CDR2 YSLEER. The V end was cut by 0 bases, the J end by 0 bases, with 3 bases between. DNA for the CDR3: TGCGCCAGCAGCCAAGACCTCTCTGGGGCCAACGTCCTGACTTTC. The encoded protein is CASSQDLSGANVLTF.

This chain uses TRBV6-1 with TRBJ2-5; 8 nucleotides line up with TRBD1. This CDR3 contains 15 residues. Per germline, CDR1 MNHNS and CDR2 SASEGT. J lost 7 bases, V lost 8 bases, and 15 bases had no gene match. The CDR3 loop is CASSTGTGPSGTQYF. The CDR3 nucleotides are TGTGCCAGCTCAACCGGGACAGGTCCGTCGGGGACCCAGTACTTC.

CDR3 protein: CASSLVGTGDSPLHF. In nucleotides, the CDR3 is TGTGCCAGCAGCTTAGTTGGGACAGGGGATTCACCCCTCCACTTT. The genes are TRBV7-2 and TRBJ1-6; 10 bases agree with TRBD1. From germline, CDR1 is SGHTA and CDR2 FQGNSA. The V gene end was trimmed by 1 base and the J gene end by 8 bases; junction bases not matched to a gene: 2. This CDR3 contains 15 residues.

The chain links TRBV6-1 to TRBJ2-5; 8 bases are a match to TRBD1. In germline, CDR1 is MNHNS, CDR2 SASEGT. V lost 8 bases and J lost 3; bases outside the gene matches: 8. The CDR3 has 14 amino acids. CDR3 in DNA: TGTGCCAGCCTGACAGGGGTAATTGAAGAGACCCAGTACTTC. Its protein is CASLTGVIEETQYF.

The chain's CDR3 is CASSLGQVGRELFF. CDR3 nucleotides: TGTGCCAGCAGCTTGGGGCAGGTCGGCCGGGAGCTGTTTTTT. The genes are TRBV7-8 and TRBJ2-2, with D possibly being TRBD1 (5 bases). Trimming left V 3 bases short and J 9 bases short, with 14 bases between. The CDR3 sequence is 14 residues long. The germline gives CDR1 SGHVS, CDR2 FQNEAQ.

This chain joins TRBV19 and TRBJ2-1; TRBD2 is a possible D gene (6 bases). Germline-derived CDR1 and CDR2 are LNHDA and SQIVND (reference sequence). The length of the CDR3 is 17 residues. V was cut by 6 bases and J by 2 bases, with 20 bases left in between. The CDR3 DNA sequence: TGTGCCAGTAGCAAGGACTTGCGGGGACTTACCTACAATGAGCAGTTCTTC. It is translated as CASSKDLRGLTYNEQFF.

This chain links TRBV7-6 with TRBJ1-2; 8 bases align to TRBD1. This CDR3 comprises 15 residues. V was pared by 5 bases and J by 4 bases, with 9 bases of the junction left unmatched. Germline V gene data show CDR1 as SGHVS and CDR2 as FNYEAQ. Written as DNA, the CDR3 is TGTGCCAGCAGCGATGCGTCAGGGGGCGGCTATGGCTACACCTTC. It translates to CASSDASGGGYGYTF.

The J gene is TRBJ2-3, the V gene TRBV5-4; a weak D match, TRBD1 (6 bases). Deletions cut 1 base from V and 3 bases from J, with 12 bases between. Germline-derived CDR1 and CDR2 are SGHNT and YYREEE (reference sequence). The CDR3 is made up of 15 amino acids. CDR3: CASSLRTVGTDTQYF. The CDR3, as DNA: TGTGCCAGCAGCTTGCGGACAGTAGGGACAGATACGCAGTATTTT.

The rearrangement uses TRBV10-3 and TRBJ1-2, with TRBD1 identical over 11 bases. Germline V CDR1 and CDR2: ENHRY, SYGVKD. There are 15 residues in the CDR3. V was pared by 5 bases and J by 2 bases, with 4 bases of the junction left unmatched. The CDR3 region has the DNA TGTGCCATCAGTACGGGACAGGGGGAGAACTATGGCTACACCTTC. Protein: CAISTGQGENYGYTF.

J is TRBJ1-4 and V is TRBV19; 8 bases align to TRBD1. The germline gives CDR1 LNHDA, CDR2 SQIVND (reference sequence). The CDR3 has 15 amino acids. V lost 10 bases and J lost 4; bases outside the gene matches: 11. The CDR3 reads CATKDTGGVNEKLFF. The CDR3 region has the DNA TGTGCCACAAAAGACACAGGGGGAGTTAATGAAAAACTGTTTTTT.

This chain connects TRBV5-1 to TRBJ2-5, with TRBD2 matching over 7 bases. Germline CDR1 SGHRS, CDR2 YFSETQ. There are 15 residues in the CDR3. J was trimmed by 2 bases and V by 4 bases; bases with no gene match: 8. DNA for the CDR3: TGCGCCAGCAGCATAGGACTAGGTGGGCAAGAGACCCAGTACTTC. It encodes CASSIGLGGQETQYF.

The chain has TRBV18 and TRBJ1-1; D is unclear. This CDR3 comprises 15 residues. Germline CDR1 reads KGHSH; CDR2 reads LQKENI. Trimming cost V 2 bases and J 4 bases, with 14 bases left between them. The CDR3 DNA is TGTGCCAGCTCACCAATGACGGGCGAGGGCACTGAAGCTTTCTTT. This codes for CASSPMTGEGTEAFF.

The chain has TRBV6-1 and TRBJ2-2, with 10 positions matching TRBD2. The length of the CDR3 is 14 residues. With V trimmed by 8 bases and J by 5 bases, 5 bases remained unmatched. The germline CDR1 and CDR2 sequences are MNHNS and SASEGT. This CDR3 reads CASLAGVGTGELFF. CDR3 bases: TGTGCCAGCCTAGCGGGAGTTGGTACCGGGGAGCTGTTTTTT.

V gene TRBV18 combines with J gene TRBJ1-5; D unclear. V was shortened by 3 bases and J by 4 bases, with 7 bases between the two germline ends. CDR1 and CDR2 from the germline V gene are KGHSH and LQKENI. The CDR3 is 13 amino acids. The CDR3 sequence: CASSPHRNQPQHF. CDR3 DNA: TGTGCCAGCTCACCCCACAGAAATCAGCCCCAGCATTTT.

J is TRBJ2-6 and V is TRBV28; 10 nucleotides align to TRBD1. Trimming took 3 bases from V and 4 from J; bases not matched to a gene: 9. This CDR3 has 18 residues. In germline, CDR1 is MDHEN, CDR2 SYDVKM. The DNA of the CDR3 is TGTGCCAGCAGTTTTCCGGGACAGGGGACGAGGGGGGCCAACGTCCTGACTTTC. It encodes CASSFPGQGTRGANVLTF.

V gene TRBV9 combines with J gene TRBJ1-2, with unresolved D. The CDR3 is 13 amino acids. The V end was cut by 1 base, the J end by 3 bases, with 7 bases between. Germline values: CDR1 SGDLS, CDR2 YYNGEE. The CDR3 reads CASSVRSDYGYTF. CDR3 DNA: TGTGCCAGCAGCGTAAGGAGTGACTATGGCTACACCTTC.

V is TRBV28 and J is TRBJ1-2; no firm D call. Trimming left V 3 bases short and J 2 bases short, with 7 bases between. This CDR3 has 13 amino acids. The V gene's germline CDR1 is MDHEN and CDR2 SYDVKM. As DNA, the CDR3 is TGTGCCAGCAGTTTCGTCCAGAACTATGGCTACACCTTC. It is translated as CASSFVQNYGYTF.

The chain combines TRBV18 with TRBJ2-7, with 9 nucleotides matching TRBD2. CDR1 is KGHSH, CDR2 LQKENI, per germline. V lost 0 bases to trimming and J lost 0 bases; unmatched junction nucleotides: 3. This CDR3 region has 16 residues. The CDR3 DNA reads TGTGCCAGCTCACCACCACTAGCGGGCTTCTCCTACGAGCAGTACTTC. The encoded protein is CASSPPLAGFSYEQYF.

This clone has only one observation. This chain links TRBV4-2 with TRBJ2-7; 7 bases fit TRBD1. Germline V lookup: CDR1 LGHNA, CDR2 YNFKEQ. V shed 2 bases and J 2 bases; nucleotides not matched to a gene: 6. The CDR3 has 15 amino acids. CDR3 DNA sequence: TGTGCCAGCAGCCAACCGGACAGGAGCACCTACGAGCAGTACTTC. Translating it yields CASSQPDRSTYEQYF.

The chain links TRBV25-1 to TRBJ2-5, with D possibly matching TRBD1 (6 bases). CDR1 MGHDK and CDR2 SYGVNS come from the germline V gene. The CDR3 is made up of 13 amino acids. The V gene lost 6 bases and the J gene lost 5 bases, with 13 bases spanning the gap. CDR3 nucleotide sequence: TGTGCCAGCAGGAGCACAGGGTTGGAGACCCAGTACTTC. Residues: CASRSTGLETQYF.

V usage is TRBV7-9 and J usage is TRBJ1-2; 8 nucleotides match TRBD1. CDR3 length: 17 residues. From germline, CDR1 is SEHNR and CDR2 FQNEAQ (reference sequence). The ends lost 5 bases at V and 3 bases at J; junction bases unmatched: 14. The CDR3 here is CASSTETGAISDYGYTF. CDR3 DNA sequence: TGTGCCAGCAGCACTGAGACAGGGGCTATAAGTGACTATGGCTACACCTTC.

The CDR3, as DNA: TGTGCCAGCTCACTATCGAGCGGGGGAAACACCGGGGAGCTGTTTTTT. As protein: CASSLSSGGNTGELFF. V usage is TRBV18 and J usage is TRBJ2-2; 8 bases match TRBD2. The CDR3 covers 16 residues. Per the germline V gene, CDR1 is KGHSH and CDR2 is LQKENI. V lost 4 bases and J lost 2; bases outside the gene matches: 6.

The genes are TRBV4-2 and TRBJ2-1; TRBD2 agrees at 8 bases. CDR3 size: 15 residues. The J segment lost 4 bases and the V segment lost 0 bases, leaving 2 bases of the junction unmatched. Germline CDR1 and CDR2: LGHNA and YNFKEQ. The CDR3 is CASSQDGGEYNEQFF. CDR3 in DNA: TGTGCCAGCAGCCAAGACGGGGGGGAATACAATGAGCAGTTCTTC.